Included here is one T cell receptor beta chain sequence, with context. Its cognate antigen is unknown. The entry originates in a study of T-cell reconstitution after alpha-beta-depleted transplantation in children. General study results and limits: Several hundred expanded graft clones reportedly supplied alpha-beta T cells about two months after transplant.

The authors prepared the TCRbeta library with unique molecular identifiers. TCRdb reprocessed the PCR reads with MiXCR, giving one entry per CDR3 protein. Counted here are about 250,000 distinct CDR3 sequences, around 25% occurring once; the ten biggest clones make up about 4.8%. This TCR was recovered from a female patient between 2 and 15 years old who had a stem cell transplant for congenital amegakaryocytic thrombocytopenia, so the T cells may come from the graft donor. This sample comprised PBMCs, mostly from graft donor cells, obtained 360 days after TCRalphabeta/CD19-depleted stem cell transplant.

CDR3 amino acids: CSARDQGQGAAQPQHF. The CDR3, as DNA: TGCAGTGCTAGAGATCAGGGACAGGGGGCCGCTCAGCCCCAGCATTTT. The chain has TRBV20-1 and TRBJ1-5; 12 nucleotides agree with TRBD1. V shed 0 bases and J 6 bases; nucleotides not matched to a gene: 6. Germline values: CDR1 DFQATT, CDR2 SNEGSKA (reference sequence). The CDR3 covers 16 residues.